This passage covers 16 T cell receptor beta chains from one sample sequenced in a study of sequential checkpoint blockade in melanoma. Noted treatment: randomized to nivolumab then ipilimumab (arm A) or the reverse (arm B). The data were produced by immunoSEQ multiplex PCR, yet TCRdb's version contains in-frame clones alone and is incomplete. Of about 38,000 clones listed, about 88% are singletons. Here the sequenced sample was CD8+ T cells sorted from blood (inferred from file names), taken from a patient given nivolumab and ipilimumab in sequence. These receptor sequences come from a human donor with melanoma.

This CDR3 is CASSVGGEGGGFFF. CDR3 in DNA: TGTGCCAGCAGCGTAGGCGGGGAAGGGGGCGGGTTTTTCTTC. V is TRBV9 and J is TRBJ2-1, with D maybe TRBD1 (7 bases). The germline V gene has CDR1 SGDLS and CDR2 YYNGEE. CDR3 length: 14 residues. Trimming removed 0 bases from V and 16 bases from J, with 20 bases in between.

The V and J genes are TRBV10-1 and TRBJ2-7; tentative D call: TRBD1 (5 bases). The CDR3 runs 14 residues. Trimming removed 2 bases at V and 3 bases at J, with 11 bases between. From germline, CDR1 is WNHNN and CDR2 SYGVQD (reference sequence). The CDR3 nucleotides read TGCGCCAGCAGTGAGCAGGGATCGGTCTACGAGCAGTACTTC. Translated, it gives CASSEQGSVYEQYF.

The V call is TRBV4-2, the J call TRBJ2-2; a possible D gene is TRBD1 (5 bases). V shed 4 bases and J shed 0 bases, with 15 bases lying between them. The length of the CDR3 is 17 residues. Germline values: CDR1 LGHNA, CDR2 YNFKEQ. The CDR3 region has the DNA TGTGCCAGCAGCCCAGAATACACAGGCGCGAACACCGGGGAGCTGTTTTTT. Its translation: CASSPEYTGANTGELFF.

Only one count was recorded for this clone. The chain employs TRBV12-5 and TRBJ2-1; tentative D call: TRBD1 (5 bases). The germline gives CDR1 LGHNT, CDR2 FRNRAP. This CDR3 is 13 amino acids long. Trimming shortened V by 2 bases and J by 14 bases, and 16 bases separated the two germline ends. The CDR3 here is CASGLSGVTEKFF. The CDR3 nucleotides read TGTGCTAGTGGTTTGTCGGGTGTGACAGAGAAGTTCTTC.

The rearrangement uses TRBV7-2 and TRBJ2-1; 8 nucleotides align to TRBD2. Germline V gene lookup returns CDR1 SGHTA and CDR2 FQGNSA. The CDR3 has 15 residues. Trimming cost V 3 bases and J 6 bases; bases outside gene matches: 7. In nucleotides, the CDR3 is TGTGCCAGCAGCTTCCGGGAGGGCCGGGTCAATGAGCAGTTCTTC. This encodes CASSFREGRVNEQFF.

The CDR3 DNA follows: TGTGCCAGCAGCTCCCCCGAGGGACAGAACTACAATGAGCAGTTCTTC. Translation gives CASSSPEGQNYNEQFF. The rearrangement links TRBV27 to TRBJ2-1; 7 bases agree with TRBD1. CDR3 length equals 16 residues. Germline V lookup: CDR1 MNHEY, CDR2 SMNVEV (reference sequence). The V and J ends lost 6 bases and 3 bases, in that order; junction bases with no gene match: 11.

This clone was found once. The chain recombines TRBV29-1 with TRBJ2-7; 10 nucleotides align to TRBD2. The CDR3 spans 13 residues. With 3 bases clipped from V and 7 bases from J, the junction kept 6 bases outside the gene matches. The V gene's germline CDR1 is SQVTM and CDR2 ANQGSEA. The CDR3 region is CSVELAGVSEQYF. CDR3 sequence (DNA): TGCAGCGTTGAGCTAGCGGGAGTGAGTGAGCAGTACTTC.

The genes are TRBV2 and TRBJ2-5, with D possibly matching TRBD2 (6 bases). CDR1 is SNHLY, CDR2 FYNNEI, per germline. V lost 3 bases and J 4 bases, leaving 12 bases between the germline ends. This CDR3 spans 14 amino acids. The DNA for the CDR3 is TGTGCCAGCAGTGACCAGCGGGTATTAGAGACCCAGTACTTC. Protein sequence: CASSDQRVLETQYF. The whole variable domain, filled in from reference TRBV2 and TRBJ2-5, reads EPEVTQTPSHQVTQMGQEVILRCVPISNHLYFYWYRQILGQKVEFLVSFYNNEISEKSEIFDDQFSVERPDGSNFTLKIRSTKLEDSAMYFCASSDQRVLETQYFGPGTRLLVL.

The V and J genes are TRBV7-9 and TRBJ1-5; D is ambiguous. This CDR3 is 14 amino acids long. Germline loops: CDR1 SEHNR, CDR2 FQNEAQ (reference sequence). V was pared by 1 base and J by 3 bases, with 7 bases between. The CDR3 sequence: CASSLGGINQPQHF. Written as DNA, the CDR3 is TGTGCCAGCAGCTTAGGAGGAATCAATCAGCCCCAGCATTTT. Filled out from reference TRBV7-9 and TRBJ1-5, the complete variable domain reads DTGVSQNPRHKITKRGQNVTFRCDPISEHNRLYWYRQTLGQGPEFLTYFQNEAQLEKSRLLSDRFSAERPKGSFSTLEIQRTEQGDSAMYLCASSLGGINQPQHFGDGTRLSIL.

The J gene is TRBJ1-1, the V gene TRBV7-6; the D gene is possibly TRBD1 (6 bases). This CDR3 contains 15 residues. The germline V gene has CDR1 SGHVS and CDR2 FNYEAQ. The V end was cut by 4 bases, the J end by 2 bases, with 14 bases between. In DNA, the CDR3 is TGTGCCAGCAGCTCACAACTACAGGGCAACACTGAAGCTTTCTTT. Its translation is CASSSQLQGNTEAFF.

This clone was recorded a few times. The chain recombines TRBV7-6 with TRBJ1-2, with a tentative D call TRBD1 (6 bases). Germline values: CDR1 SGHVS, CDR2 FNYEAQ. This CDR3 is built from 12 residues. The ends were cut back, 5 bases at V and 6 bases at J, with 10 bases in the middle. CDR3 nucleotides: TGTGCCAGCAGCCAAGCAGGGGATGGCTACACCTTC. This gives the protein CASSQAGDGYTF.

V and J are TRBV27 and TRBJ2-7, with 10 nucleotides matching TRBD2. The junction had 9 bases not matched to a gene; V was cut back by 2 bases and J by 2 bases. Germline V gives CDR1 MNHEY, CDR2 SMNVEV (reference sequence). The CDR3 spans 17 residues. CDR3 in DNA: TGTGCCAGCAGTTTAACTCATAGCGGGAGGCCCCCCTACGAGCAGTACTTC. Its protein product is CASSLTHSGRPPYEQYF.

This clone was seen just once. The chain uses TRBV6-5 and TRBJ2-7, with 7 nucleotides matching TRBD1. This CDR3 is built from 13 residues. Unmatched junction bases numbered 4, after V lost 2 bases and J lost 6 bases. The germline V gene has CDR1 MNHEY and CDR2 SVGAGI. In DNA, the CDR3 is TGTGCCAGCAGTTACGGGGCAGGGGGCGAGCAGTACGTC. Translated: CASSYGAGGEQYV.

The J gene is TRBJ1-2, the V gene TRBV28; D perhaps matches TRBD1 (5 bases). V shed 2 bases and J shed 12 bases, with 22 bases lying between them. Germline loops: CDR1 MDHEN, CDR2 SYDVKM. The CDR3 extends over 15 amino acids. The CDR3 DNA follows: TGTGCCAGCAGTTTAAATGAGAGGGACTCCGATCCGAACACCTTC. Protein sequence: CASSLNERDSDPNTF.

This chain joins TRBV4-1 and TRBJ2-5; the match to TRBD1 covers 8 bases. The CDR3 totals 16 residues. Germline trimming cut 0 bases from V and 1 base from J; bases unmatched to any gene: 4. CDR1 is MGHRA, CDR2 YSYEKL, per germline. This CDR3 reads CASSQDGRGPQETQYF. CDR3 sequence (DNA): TGCGCCAGCAGCCAAGATGGCAGGGGGCCCCAAGAGACCCAGTACTTC.

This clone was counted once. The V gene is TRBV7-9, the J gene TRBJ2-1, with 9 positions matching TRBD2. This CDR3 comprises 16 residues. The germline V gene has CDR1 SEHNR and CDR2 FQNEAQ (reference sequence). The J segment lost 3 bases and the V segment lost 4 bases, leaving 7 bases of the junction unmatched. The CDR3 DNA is TGTGCCAGCAGCTCCCTGGCGGGAGGGGGCTACAATGAGCAGTTCTTC. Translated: CASSSLAGGGYNEQFF.